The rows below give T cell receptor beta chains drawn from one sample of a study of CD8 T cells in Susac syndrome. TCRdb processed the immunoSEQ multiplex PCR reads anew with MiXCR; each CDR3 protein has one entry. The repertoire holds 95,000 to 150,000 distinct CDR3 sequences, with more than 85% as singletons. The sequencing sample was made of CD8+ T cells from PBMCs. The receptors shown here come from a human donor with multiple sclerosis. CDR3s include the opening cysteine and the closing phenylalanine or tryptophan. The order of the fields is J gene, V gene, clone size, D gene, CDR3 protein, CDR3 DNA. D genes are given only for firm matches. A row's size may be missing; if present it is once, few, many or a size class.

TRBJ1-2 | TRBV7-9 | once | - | CASSLGPGSGFYGYTF | TGTGCCAGCAGCTTAGGGCCGGGCTCAGGGTTCTATGGCTACACCTTC
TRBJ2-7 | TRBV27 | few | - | CASSFAGNYEQYF | TGTGCCAGCAGTTTCGCGGGGAACTACGAGCAGTACTTC
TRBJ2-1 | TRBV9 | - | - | CASSAMTGDEQFF | TGTGCCAGCAGCGCCATGACGGGCGATGAGCAGTTCTTC
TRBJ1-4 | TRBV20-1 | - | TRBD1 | CSATGQNNEKLFF | TGCAGTGCTACGGGACAGAACAATGAAAAACTGTTTTTT
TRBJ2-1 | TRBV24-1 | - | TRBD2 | CATSDSEREVSNEQFF | TGTGCCACCAGTGATTCCGAGCGGGAGGTGAGCAATGAGCAGTTCTTC
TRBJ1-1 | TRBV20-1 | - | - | CSVPAGGTEAFF | TGCAGTGTTCCTGCGGGAGGCACTGAAGCTTTCTTT
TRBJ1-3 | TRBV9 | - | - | CASGSGFSGNTIYF | TGTGCCAGCGGCAGTGGGTTTTCTGGAAACACCATATATTTT
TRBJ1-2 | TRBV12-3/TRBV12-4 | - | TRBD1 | CASNPPDRYYGGYTF | TGTGCCAGCAATCCCCCGGACAGGTACTATGGAGGCTACACCTTC
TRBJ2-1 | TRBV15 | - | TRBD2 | CATSTQRDSNEQFF | TGTGCCACCAGCACCCAGCGGGACTCCAATGAGCAGTTCTTC
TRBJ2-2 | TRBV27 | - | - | CASSFFWGPDTGELFF | TGTGCCAGCAGTTTTTTCTGGGGACCCGACACCGGGGAGCTGTTTTTT
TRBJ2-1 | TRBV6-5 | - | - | CASSYSRGAHIGYNEQFF | TGTGCCAGCAGTTACTCGAGAGGGGCCCACATAGGGTACAATGAGCAGTTCTTC
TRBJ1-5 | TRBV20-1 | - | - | CSARTEYNQPQHF | TGCAGTGCTAGGACAGAGTACAATCAGCCCCAGCATTTT
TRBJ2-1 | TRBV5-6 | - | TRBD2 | CASSLATSGARVIYNEQFF | TGTGCCAGCAGCTTGGCGACTAGCGGGGCACGGGTCATATACAATGAGCAGTTCTTC
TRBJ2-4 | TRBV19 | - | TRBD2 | CASSYAGGRPRNIQYF | TGTGCCAGTAGTTACGCGGGGGGGCGACCAAGAAACATTCAGTACTTC
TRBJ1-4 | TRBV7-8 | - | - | CASSLNKDNEKLFF | TGTGCCAGCAGCCTAAACAAGGATAATGAAAAACTGTTTTTT
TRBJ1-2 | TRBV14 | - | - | CASSQAAGTLTYGYTF | TGTGCCAGCAGCCAAGCAGCCGGGACACTTACCTATGGCTACACCTTC
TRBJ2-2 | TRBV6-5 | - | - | CASSYGTPNTGELFF | TGTGCCAGCAGTTACGGCACCCCGAACACCGGGGAGCTGTTTTTT
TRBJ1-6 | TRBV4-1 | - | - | CASSPWSVPLSYNSPLHF | TGCGCCAGCAGCCCTTGGTCCGTGCCCCTCTCCTATAATTCACCCCTCCACTTT
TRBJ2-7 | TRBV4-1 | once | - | CASSQDKSYEQYF | TGCGCCAGCAGCCAAGATAAGTCCTACGAGCAGTACTTC
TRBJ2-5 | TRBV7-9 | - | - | CASSSPQTYQETQYF | TGTGCCAGCAGCTCGCCACAGACGTACCAAGAGACCCAGTACTTC
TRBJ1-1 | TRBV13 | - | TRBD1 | CASSYTGVGTEAFF | TGTGCCAGCAGCTATACAGGGGTCGGCACTGAAGCTTTCTTT
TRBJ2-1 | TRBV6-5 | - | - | CASSGDIRGRNEQFF | TGTGCCAGCAGTGGGGACATTCGCGGCCGTAATGAGCAGTTCTTC
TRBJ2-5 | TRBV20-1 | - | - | CSARGFERGETQYF | TGCAGTGCTAGAGGATTCGAACGCGGAGAGACCCAGTACTTC
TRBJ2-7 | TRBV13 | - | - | CASSPGQKPYEQYF | TGTGCCAGCAGCCCAGGACAGAAACCTTACGAGCAGTACTTC
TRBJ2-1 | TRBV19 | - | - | CASSLTIYNEQFF | TGTGCCAGTAGCCTTACAATTTACAATGAGCAGTTCTTC
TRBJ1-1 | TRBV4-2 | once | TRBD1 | CASSQRTGWGRDTEAFF | TGTGCCAGCAGCCAGCGGACAGGTTGGGGGCGGGACACTGAAGCTTTCTTT
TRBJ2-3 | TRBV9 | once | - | CAKHPPSTDTQYF | TGTGCCAAACACCCTCCGAGCACAGATACGCAGTATTTT
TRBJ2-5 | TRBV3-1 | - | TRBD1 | CASSHTNRGQETQYF | TGTGCCAGCAGCCATACCAACAGGGGGCAAGAGACCCAGTACTTC
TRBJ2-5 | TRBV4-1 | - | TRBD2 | CASSQISGGQETQYF | TGCGCCAGCAGCCAGATTTCGGGAGGACAAGAGACCCAGTACTTC
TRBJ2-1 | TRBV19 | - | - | CASSIVSSHEQFF | TGTGCCAGTAGTATAGTCAGCTCCCATGAGCAGTTCTTC
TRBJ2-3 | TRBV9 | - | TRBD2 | CASSALLAGARDTQYF | TGTGCCAGCAGCGCCCTACTAGCGGGGGCCCGGGATACGCAGTATTTT
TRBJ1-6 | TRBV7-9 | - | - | CASSLGQDSSPVHF | TGTGCCAGCAGCTTAGGACAGGACAGTTCCCCTGTCCACTTT
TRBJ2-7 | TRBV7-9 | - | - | CASSLRDNLYEQYF | TGTGCCAGCAGCTTAAGGGACAATCTCTACGAGCAGTACTTC
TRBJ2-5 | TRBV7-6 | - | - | CASSLEIGWGGQETQYF | TGTGCCAGCAGCTTAGAAATTGGGTGGGGCGGGCAAGAGACCCAGTACTTC
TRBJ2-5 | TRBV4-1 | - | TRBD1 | CASSQGDRGQETQYF | TGCGCCAGCAGCCAGGGGGACAGGGGCCAAGAGACCCAGTACTTC
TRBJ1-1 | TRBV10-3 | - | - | CAISETRNTEAFF | TGTGCCATCAGTGAAACCAGGAACACTGAAGCTTTCTTT
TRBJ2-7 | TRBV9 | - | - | CASTKQDRQSYEQYF | TGTGCCAGCACCAAGCAGGACAGACAGAGTTACGAGCAGTACTTC
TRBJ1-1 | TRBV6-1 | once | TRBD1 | CASSSPLGTANTEAFF | TGTGCCAGCAGCTCCCCATTGGGGACAGCGAACACTGAAGCTTTCTTT
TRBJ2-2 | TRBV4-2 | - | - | CASSPMGGTQDGGELFF | TGTGCCAGCAGCCCGATGGGTGGCACACAGGATGGCGGGGAGCTGTTTTTT
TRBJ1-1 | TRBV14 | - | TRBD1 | CASRVRGHTEAFF | TGTGCCAGCAGGGTCAGGGGGCACACTGAAGCTTTCTTT
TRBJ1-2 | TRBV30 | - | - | CAYVQIGYTF | TGTGCCTACGTCCAAATCGGCTACACCTTC
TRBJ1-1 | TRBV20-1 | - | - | CSARDEIQGGTVEAFF | TGCAGTGCTAGAGATGAGATCCAGGGAGGAACGGTTGAAGCTTTCTTT
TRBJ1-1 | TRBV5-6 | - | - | CASSPSRGMNTEAFF | TGTGCCAGCAGCCCGAGTAGGGGGATGAACACTGAAGCTTTCTTT
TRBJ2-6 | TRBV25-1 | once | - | CAAGPISGANVLTF | TGTGCCGCCGGGCCGATCTCAGGGGCCAACGTCCTGACTTTC
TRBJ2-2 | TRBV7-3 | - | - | CASSTLRDTGELFF | TGTGCCAGCAGCACACTCCGGGACACCGGGGAGCTGTTTTTT
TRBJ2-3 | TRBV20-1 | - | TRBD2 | CSAKAAGGAVTDTQYF | TGCAGTGCTAAAGCGGCCGGGGGGGCCGTCACAGATACGCAGTATTTT